The 21 T cell receptor beta chains in this list originate from one sample, sequenced in a study of T-cell memory formation after mild COVID-19 (dated by TCRdb to the early 2020s). Preparation of the library involved 5' RACE. For sequencing, an Illumina NovaSeq 6000 was employed. The public reads were run again by TCRdb, first through fastp at Q25 and then through MiXCR, and only productive beta chains were kept. Entries that share a CDR3 protein sequence are merged under the most common genes and DNA. For this sample the table gives 150,000 to 200,000 distinct CDR3 sequences, of which 20% to 25% were detected only once. More than 20% of the sample is in the top ten clones. The sample taken for sequencing was PBMCs or a T cell subset sorted from them (not recorded which). The origin of the receptors is an adult woman who had mild COVID-19 (a few samples of this study predate the infection). The sample titles of this study are shuffled in the database, so cell type and time point are left out; the donor was told from shared clones.

This clonotype came up a few times. The chain links TRBV4-3 to TRBJ1-2, with D possibly matching TRBD1 (6 bases). Per germline, CDR1 LGHNA and CDR2 YSLEER. Trimming took 0 bases from V and 4 from J, leaving 12 bases between them. The CDR3 totals 15 residues. Here the CDR3 reads CASSQERGVSYGYTF. The CDR3 nucleotides are TGCGCCAGCAGCCAAGAGAGGGGGGTCAGCTATGGCTACACCTTC.

In this sample, this clonotype turned up a few times. V and J are TRBV12-3 or TRBV12-4 and TRBJ2-6; 8 bases fit TRBD1. Germline trimming cut 6 bases from V and 0 bases from J; bases unmatched to any gene: 16. CDR3 length: 20 residues. The CDR3 protein is CASRLHGQGGTYSGANVLTF. In nucleotides, the CDR3 is TGTGCCAGCAGGCTCCACGGACAGGGCGGAACTTACTCTGGGGCCAACGTCCTGACTTTC.

This clonotype was observed a handful of times. The chain links TRBV2 to TRBJ2-1; D call uncertain. Trimming pared 3 bases from V and 0 bases from J, leaving 9 bases between. The CDR3 spans 15 residues. The germline V gene has CDR1 SNHLY and CDR2 FYNNEI. CDR3 sequence: CASSDGQSSYNEQFF. In nucleotides, the CDR3 is TGTGCCAGCAGTGATGGGCAGAGCTCCTACAATGAGCAGTTCTTC.

This clonotype was seen a few times. The chain is built from TRBV7-6 and TRBJ2-7; 13 nucleotides line up with TRBD2. Germline lookup yields CDR1 SGHVS and CDR2 FNYEAQ. Trimming at V came to 6 bases and at J to 5 bases, leaving 7 bases not matched to a gene. The CDR3 contains 15 residues. This CDR3 reads CASSSGLAGVDEQYF. In nucleotides, the CDR3 is TGTGCCAGCAGTTCCGGACTAGCGGGAGTTGACGAGCAGTACTTC.

CDR3 DNA sequence: TGTGCCAGCGGGAGACTCTACAATGAGCAGTTCTTC. As protein: CASGRLYNEQFF. The chain employs TRBV6-2 or TRBV6-3 and TRBJ2-1; maybe TRBD2 (5 bases). The CDR3 has 12 residues. The V gene's germline CDR1 is MNHEY and CDR2 SVGEGT. V was pared by 8 bases and J by 3 bases, with 8 bases between.

The genes are TRBV30 and TRBJ2-5; 8 bases agree with TRBD1. V trimming: 2 bases; J trimming: 1 base; junction bases outside the gene matches: 3. The V gene's germline CDR1 is GTSNPN and CDR2 SVGIG (reference sequence). This CDR3 has 14 residues. The chain's CDR3 is CAWSRGQGQETQYF. In nucleotides, the CDR3 is TGTGCCTGGAGTAGAGGACAGGGCCAAGAGACCCAGTACTTC.

The table lists this clonotype with a few counts. The chain combines TRBV19 with TRBJ2-7; perhaps TRBD1 as D (5 bases). Per the germline V gene, CDR1 is LNHDA and CDR2 is SQIVND (reference sequence). This CDR3 is built from 10 residues. Trimming removed 5 bases at V and 6 bases at J, with 5 bases between. CDR3 in amino acids: CASSGAEQYF. CDR3 nucleotide sequence: TGTGCCAGTAGTGGGGCCGAGCAGTACTTC.

This sequence joins TRBV6-5 and TRBJ2-1, with 9 bases matching TRBD1. Germline V gene lookup returns CDR1 MNHEY and CDR2 SVGAGI. The length of the CDR3 is 16 residues. The J segment lost 1 base and the V segment lost 2 bases, leaving 3 bases of the junction unmatched. CDR3 protein: CASSYGTGISYNEQFF. CDR3 DNA: TGTGCCAGCAGTTACGGGACAGGGATTTCCTACAATGAGCAGTTCTTC.

The chain uses TRBV7-2 and TRBJ2-3; 9 nucleotides match TRBD2. In germline, CDR1 is SGHTA, CDR2 FQGNSA. Losses at the gene ends were 2 bases for V and 2 bases for J; bases not matched to a gene: 8. This CDR3 contains 17 residues. CDR3 sequence (DNA): TGTGCCAGCAGCTTATCATCCGGACTAGCGTACACAGATACGCAGTATTTT. It translates to CASSLSSGLAYTDTQYF. Using reference TRBV7-2 and TRBJ2-3 for the parts outside the CDR3, the full variable domain is GAGVSQSPSNKVTEKGKDVELRCDPISGHTALYWYRQSLGQGLEFLIYFQGNSAPDKSGLPSDRFSAERTGGSVSTLTIQRTQQEDSAVYLCASSLSSGLAYTDTQYFGPGTRLTVL.

V is TRBV6-4 and J is TRBJ1-2; possibly TRBD1 for D (6 bases). V was clipped by 0 bases and J by 9 bases, with 17 bases between them. Germline-derived CDR1 and CDR2 are MRHNA and SNTAGT. There are 15 residues in the CDR3. In nucleotides, the CDR3 is TGTGCCAGCAGTGACTCGGTAGGGGGAAAAAGAAGCTACACCTTC. Its translation is CASSDSVGGKRSYTF.

The chain uses TRBV5-1 and TRBJ1-1; D gene unclear. The CDR3 is 15 residues long. CDR1 is SGHRS and CDR2 is YFSETQ in the germline V gene. The V gene lost 0 bases and the J gene lost 0 bases, with 9 bases spanning the gap. The CDR3 DNA reads TGCGCCAGCAGCTTGGTCCCGGGGATGAACACTGAAGCTTTCTTT. Its protein is CASSLVPGMNTEAFF.

There are a few counts of this clonotype. This chain links TRBV9 with TRBJ2-1, with TRBD2 matching 8 bases. The V segment lost 0 bases and the J segment 3 bases; nucleotides outside the gene matches: 5. This CDR3 has 16 residues. The germline CDR1 and CDR2 sequences are SGDLS and YYNGEE. Here the CDR3 DNA reads TGTGCCAGCAGCGTAGGTTGGGCGGGGGGCTACAATGAGCAGTTCTTC. It translates to CASSVGWAGGYNEQFF.

The gene calls are TRBV7-2 and TRBJ2-1; either TRBD1 or TRBD2 may supply D (6 bases each). Deletions cut 4 bases from V and 2 bases from J, with 15 bases between. This CDR3 spans 16 amino acids. CDR1 SGHTA and CDR2 FQGNSA come from the germline V gene. The CDR3 DNA reads TGTGCCAGCAGCTCTGGACTATGGGGGCCCTACAATGAGCAGTTCTTC. Its protein is CASSSGLWGPYNEQFF.

This clonotype was recorded a few times. The chain carries TRBV2 and TRBJ2-7; possible D gene TRBD1, 5 bases. Germline CDR1 is SNHLY and CDR2 is FYNNEI. The V gene lost 3 bases and the J gene lost 3 bases, with 12 bases spanning the gap. The CDR3 runs to 14 residues. In nucleotides, the CDR3 is TGTGCCAGCAGTGAGGGGCAGCAACTCTACGAGCAGTACTTC. This sequence encodes CASSEGQQLYEQYF.

This chain joins TRBV7-3 and TRBJ1-1; D might be TRBD1 (6 bases). This CDR3 has 14 amino acids. The V end lost 5 bases, the J end lost 6 bases, and 16 bases lay between the germline ends. CDR1 and CDR2 from the germline V gene are SGHTA and FQGTGA. CDR3 residues: CASSPTAGDAEAFF. In DNA form, the CDR3 reads TGTGCCAGCAGCCCGACGGCAGGGGATGCTGAAGCTTTCTTT.

In this sample, this clonotype turned up a few times. The V and J genes are TRBV7-9 and TRBJ1-4; D is unclear. Per germline, CDR1 SEHNR and CDR2 FQNEAQ (reference sequence). Trimming took 5 bases from V and 8 from J, leaving 6 bases between them. The CDR3 consists of 11 residues. CDR3 sequence: CASSKREKLFF. The CDR3 coding sequence is TGTGCCAGCAGCAAAAGAGAAAAACTGTTTTTT.

This clonotype was seen at least ten times. The V and J genes are TRBV5-1 and TRBJ2-3, with TRBD2 matching 15 bases. The CDR3 is 18 amino acids. V dropped 3 bases and J dropped 2; count of bases not matched to a gene: 7. Germline V gene data show CDR1 as SGHRS and CDR2 as YFSETQ. CDR3 nucleotides: TGCGCCAGCAGCTCCGGACTAGCGGGAGGGCTAGTCACAGATACGCAGTATTTT. This encodes CASSSGLAGGLVTDTQYF.

The chain is built from TRBV28 and TRBJ2-7; D is undetermined. With 10 bases removed from V and 0 bases from J, the gap between germline ends came to 13 bases. This CDR3 is built from 13 residues. The germline V gene has CDR1 MDHEN and CDR2 SYDVKM. CDR3 nucleotide sequence: TGTGCCACCCTAGGGCGGAACTCCTACGAGCAGTACTTC. Protein: CATLGRNSYEQYF.

The V and J genes are TRBV24-1 and TRBJ2-7; no clear D gene. The germline gives CDR1 KGHDR, CDR2 SFDVKD. The V end lost 3 bases, the J end lost 0 bases, and 8 bases lay between the germline ends. The CDR3 has 14 amino acids. This CDR3 is CATSDDPTSYEQYF. The CDR3 coding sequence is TGTGCCACCAGTGATGACCCGACCTCCTACGAGCAGTACTTC.

V gene TRBV30 combines with J gene TRBJ2-7; 9 nucleotides line up with TRBD1. There are 13 residues in the CDR3. Germline trimming cut 5 bases from V and 0 bases from J; bases unmatched to any gene: 2. Germline loops: CDR1 GTSNPN, CDR2 SVGIG (reference sequence). The CDR3 nucleotides read TGTGCCTGGGACAGGGGGGGCTCCTACGAGCAGTACTTC. This encodes CAWDRGGSYEQYF.

This clonotype was observed a handful of times. The chain links TRBV20-1 to TRBJ2-7; TRBD1 agrees at 7 bases. The CDR3 extends over 11 amino acids. Germline loops: CDR1 DFQATT, CDR2 SNEGSKA (reference sequence). J lost 4 bases, V lost 5 bases, and 2 bases had no gene match. The CDR3 spells CSAWDSYEQYF. The CDR3 DNA reads as TGCAGTGCTTGGGACAGTTACGAGCAGTACTTC.